This TCR beta chain is from a study of T-cell reconstitution after alpha-beta-depleted transplantation in children. The study's findings and limits: Several hundred expanded graft clones reportedly gave rise to the alpha-beta T cells present about two months after transplant.

Molecular barcoding with unique molecular identifiers was used for the TCRbeta library. TCRdb re-derived calls from the PCR reads in MiXCR, one entry per CDR3 protein. This sample carries just under 350,000 distinct CDR3 sequences, roughly 16% of them seen once, and the ten largest clones take roughly 40%. A few counts support this clonotype. What it binds is unknown. This CDR3 contains 15 residues. V dropped 5 bases and J dropped 0 bases, with 14 bases sitting between them. CDR1 is LNHNV, CDR2 YYDKDF, per germline (reference sequence). The receptor's source is a male patient under 10 years old who had a stem cell transplant for acute lymphoblastic leukemia, so the T cells may come from the graft donor. The chain couples TRBV15 to TRBJ2-7, with TRBD1 as a possible D gene (6 bases). The sample in question was PBMCs, mostly from graft donor cells, obtained 360 days after TCRalphabeta/CD19-depleted stem cell transplant. The CDR3 loop reads CATSVYRDSSYEQYF. CDR3 in DNA: TGTGCCACCAGCGTATACAGGGATAGCTCCTACGAGCAGTACTTC.